This entry describes one T cell receptor (beta chain). This receptor's antigen is unknown. Base qualities are not at hand, and no much larger clone is one base apart. Enrolling through a virtual design, the prospective study's participants ranged in age from roughly 18 to 89 years and lived across 24 United States geographic areas. In the prospective study, cohorts were assigned on the basis of participant-reported clinical history obtained from a screening survey and a study questionnaire. For ImmuneRACE Cohort 3, a participant was defined as recovered based on two consecutive negative NP/OP PCR tests, clearance by a healthcare professional, or resolution of symptoms. In the prospective study, mobile phlebotomists collected whole blood, serum and a nasopharyngeal or oropharyngeal swab from each participant. Participants in the prospective study had the option to provide additional blood draws and questionnaires over a roughly two-month period. Prospective study blood samples were shipped either frozen or at room temperature before DNA extraction.

This sample is part of a study of blood T cell repertoires in COVID-19 (dated by TCRdb to the early 2020s). At the level of the whole study: Collaborator samples came from the United States, Italy and Spain and covered acute and convalescent phases of COVID-19. The dataset comprised deeply sampled blood TCRbeta repertoires from subjects exposed to, actively infected with, or recovered from COVID-19. The repertoires were released in a freely available public database intended as a resource for research on the immune response to SARS-CoV-2. Nearly every sample came with metadata listing a de-identified subject ID, COVID-19 status, age in years and sex. The samples were drawn from the first 160 participants of the ongoing ImmuneRACE study and from 1,254 subjects provided by 6 global collaborators. The material from the prospective study consisted of cDNA or gDNA derived from T cells, B-cell-depleted T cells, or PBMCs. Where available, HLA class I and class II types were taken from metadata supplied by the sample provider and were not determined by assay-based typing. Broader findings and caveats from the paper: How much clinical and demographic metadata was included differed by source and by participant, and the metadata was provided uncurated.

The immunoSEQ Assay, a bias-controlled multiplex PCR, was used to amplify TCRbeta CDR3 regions from genomic DNA. In the source study's methods: The number of nucleated cells in each sample was estimated by amplification of reference gene primers within the assay. To quantify the absolute abundance of each unique TCRbeta CDR3 rearrangement, sequence reads were collapsed and filtered. Productive Simpson clonality was computed per sample as the square root of Simpson's diversity index over productive rearrangements. TCRdb obtained this table from immuneACCESS and retained in-frame rearrangements with V and J assigned. These tables miss some clones; where compared with another copy, unresolved V genes account for less than half of the shortfall, and the remainder is unexplained. Clone size and the V and J calls come from that table; the DNA yielded D and trimming. This sample has around 250,000 clones in its table, and around four fifths of those were observed once. The ten biggest clones cover over 12% of the sample.

CDR1 KGHSH and CDR2 LQKENI are derived from the germline V gene. From the cysteine through the phenylalanine, the CDR3 covers 13 amino acids. Only the CDR3 region is kept as DNA, spanning 39 bases read in frame from base 1. Trimming removed 8 bases from V and 3 bases from J, leaving 11 bases between the germline ends. The sequenced material came from PBMCs or T cells enriched from blood (not recorded which). The receptor was isolated from a man aged 35 to 55 who had recovered from COVID-19. This sequence uses TRBV18 and TRBJ1-3, with the D gene uncertain. The DNA is as follows: TGTGCCAGCGCCCCGGCAGGTGGAAACACCATATATTTT. This yields the protein CASAPAGGNTIYF.